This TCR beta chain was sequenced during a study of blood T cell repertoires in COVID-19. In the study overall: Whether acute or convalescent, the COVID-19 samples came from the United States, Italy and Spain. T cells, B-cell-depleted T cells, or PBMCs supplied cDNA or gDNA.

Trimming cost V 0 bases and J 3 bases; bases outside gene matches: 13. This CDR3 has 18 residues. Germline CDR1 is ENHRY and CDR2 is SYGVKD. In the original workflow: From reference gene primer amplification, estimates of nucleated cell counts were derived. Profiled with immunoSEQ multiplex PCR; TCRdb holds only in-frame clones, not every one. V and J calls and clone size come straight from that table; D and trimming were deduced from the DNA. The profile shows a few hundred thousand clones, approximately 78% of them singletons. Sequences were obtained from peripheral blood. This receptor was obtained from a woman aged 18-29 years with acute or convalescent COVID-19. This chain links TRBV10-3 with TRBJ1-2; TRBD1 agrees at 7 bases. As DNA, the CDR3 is TGTGCCATCAGTGAGTCGGCCAGGGGGAGCACCTCTGACTATGGCTACACCTTC. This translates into CAISESARGSTSDYGYTF.